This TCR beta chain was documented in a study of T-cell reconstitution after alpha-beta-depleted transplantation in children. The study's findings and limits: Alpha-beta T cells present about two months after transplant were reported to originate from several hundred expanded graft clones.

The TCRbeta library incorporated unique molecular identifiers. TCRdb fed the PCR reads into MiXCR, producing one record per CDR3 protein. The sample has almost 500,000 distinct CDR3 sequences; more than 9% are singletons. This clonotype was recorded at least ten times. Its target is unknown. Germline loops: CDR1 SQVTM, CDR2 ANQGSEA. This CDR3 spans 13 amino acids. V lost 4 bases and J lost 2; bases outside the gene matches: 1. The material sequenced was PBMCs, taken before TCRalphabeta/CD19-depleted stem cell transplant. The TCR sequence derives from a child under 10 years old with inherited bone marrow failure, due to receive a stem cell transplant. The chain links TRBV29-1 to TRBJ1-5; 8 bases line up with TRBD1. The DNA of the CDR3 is TGCAGCGTTGGGGGACAGGGCAATCAGCCCCAGCATTTT. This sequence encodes CSVGGQGNQPQHF.